A selection of T cell receptor beta chains follows, all from one sample in a study of blood T cell repertoires in COVID-19. Profiled with immunoSEQ multiplex PCR; TCRdb holds only in-frame clones, not every one. The table has some 260,000 clones, around 90% seen once. Sequenced sample: peripheral blood. Source of these receptors: a woman aged 40 to 55 who had recovered from COVID-19. Each CDR3 is given with its conserved first and last residue. D genes are given only for firm matches. Clone size, where shown, is once, few, many, or a class for clones that have expanded.

NA,TRBJ2-3,TRBD2,TRBV5-4,TGTGCCAGCAGCTTGGGCGGTACTAGCGGGACCACAGATACGCAGTATTTT,CASSLGGTSGTTDTQYF
few,TRBJ1-1,NA,TRBV4-2,TGTGCCAGCAGCCCACGGGGGGGGGTCATGAACACTGAAGCTTTCTTT,CASSPRGGVMNTEAFF
NA,TRBJ1-2,TRBD1,TRBV6-2/TRBV6-3,TGTGCCAGCAGTAACCCCAGGGGGGGCTACACCTTC,CASSNPRGGYTF
NA,TRBJ2-3,TRBD2,TRBV9,TGTGCCAGCAGCTCCACGCCTAGCGGTGCGGATACGCAGTATTTT,CASSSTPSGADTQYF
NA,TRBJ2-5,NA,TRBV2,TGTGCCAGCAGTGAAGTCGGGGCGGAGGGGGAGACCCAGTACTTC,CASSEVGAEGETQYF
NA,TRBJ2-1,NA,TRBV7-6,TGTGCCAGCAGCTTAGCGGGTGGTGGACTACCGCCACCTGAGCAGTTCTTC,CASSLAGGGLPPPEQFF
NA,TRBJ2-2,NA,TRBV11-2,TGTGCCAGCGCTCCGATCGGGACTACCGGGGAGCTGTTTTTT,CASAPIGTTGELFF
NA,TRBJ1-5,NA,TRBV7-2,TGTGCCAGCAGCCCTCGGGGGTCCCAGCCCCAGCATTTT,CASSPRGSQPQHF
NA,TRBJ2-6,NA,TRBV29-1,TGCAGCGTTGAAGCCATCTCTGGGGCCAACGTCCTGACTTTC,CSVEAISGANVLTF
NA,TRBJ1-6,TRBD1,TRBV27,TGTGCCAGCAGGTCCGGGACAGGGGGCGCAGGGAATTCACCCCTCCACTTT,CASRSGTGGAGNSPLHF
NA,TRBJ1-4,NA,TRBV7-2,TGTGCCAGCAGCTTGGAGGGGATTGGAAAACTGTTTTTT,CASSLEGIGKLFF
NA,TRBJ2-1,NA,TRBV5-6,TGTGCCAGCAGCTCGCGGACAGCCCCTACCAATGAGCAGTTCTTC,CASSSRTAPTNEQFF
few,TRBJ2-1,NA,TRBV27,TGTGCCAGCAGTAGGGACTGGCGGGCTACCTACAATGAGCAGTTCTTC,CASSRDWRATYNEQFF
NA,TRBJ2-1,NA,TRBV9,TGTGCCAGCAGCGTAACCCCAGGCCACAATTGGGATGAGCAGTTCTTC,CASSVTPGHNWDEQFF
NA,TRBJ2-1,NA,TRBV6-2/TRBV6-3,TGTGCCAGCAGCCATAGCGGCAGCTCCTACAATGAGCAGTTCTTC,CASSHSGSSYNEQFF
NA,TRBJ2-1,TRBD2,TRBV5-5,TGTGCCAGCAGCTTGGTTCCAGCGGGAGGGGTGGATGAGCAGTTCTTC,CASSLVPAGGVDEQFF
NA,TRBJ2-2,NA,TRBV19,TGTGCCAGTAGTCCCCCCCCCGCGGGAACCTACACCGGGGAGCTGTTTTTT,CASSPPPAGTYTGELFF
few,TRBJ1-2,NA,TRBV4-3,TGCGCCAGCAGCCCGGGGGGGCGCTGGGATGGCTACACCTTC,CASSPGGRWDGYTF
NA,TRBJ2-1,NA,TRBV11-2,TGTGCCAGCAGCTTAGTTCCGGGAGAGCAGTTCTTC,CASSLVPGEQFF
NA,TRBJ1-1,NA,TRBV28,TGTGCCAGCAGTTTGACGGGTTACACTGAAGCTTTCTTT,CASSLTGYTEAFF
NA,TRBJ2-1,TRBD2,TRBV10-3,TGTGCCATCAGTGTTTCTAGCGGGGACAATGAGCAGTTCTTC,CAISVSSGDNEQFF
NA,TRBJ2-5,NA,TRBV30,TGTGCCTGGAGTGTACCGGGGGAGACCCAGTACTTC,CAWSVPGETQYF
once,TRBJ2-1,NA,TRBV7-2,TGTGCCAGCAGCTTAGCGGGACTCTGGGGCTCCTACAATGAACAGTTCTTC,CASSLAGLWGSYNEQFF
NA,TRBJ1-2,NA,TRBV5-5,TGTGCCAGCAGCCCGAGGGAACCTAGGGGCTACACCTTC,CASSPREPRGYTF
NA,TRBJ2-5,NA,TRBV7-3,TGTGCCAGCAGCCCAAAAGAGAACACGGGGGAGACCCAGTACTTC,CASSPKENTGETQYF
few,TRBJ2-2,TRBD2,TRBV3-1/TRBV3-2,TGTGCCAGCAGCCGGACTAGCGGGAGTGCGGGTGGGGAGCTGTTTTTT,CASSRTSGSAGGELFF
NA,TRBJ2-5,TRBD2,TRBV11-2,TGTGCCAGCAGCTTAGCCCGACTAGCGGGAGTTGGTGAGACCCAGTACTTC,CASSLARLAGVGETQYF
NA,TRBJ1-1,NA,TRBV25-1,TGTGCCACACGACAGACAATGAACACTGAAGCTTTCTTT,CATRQTMNTEAFF
NA,TRBJ1-2,NA,TRBV11-2,TGTGCCAGCAGCCCCGACAGCTATGGCTACACCTTC,CASSPDSYGYTF
NA,TRBJ2-1,TRBD1,TRBV19,TGTGCCAGTAGTTACGGACAGGGAGGCTACAATGAGCAGTTCTTC,CASSYGQGGYNEQFF
NA,TRBJ2-1,NA,TRBV7-2,TGTGCCAGCAGCCCCAGGGGAGGGCACAATGAGCAGTTCTTC,CASSPRGGHNEQFF
NA,TRBJ2-5,NA,TRBV19,TGTGCCAGTACCCCTAGCGGAACAGGGGGGACCCAGTACTTC,CASTPSGTGGTQYF
NA,TRBJ1-1,NA,TRBV4-2,TGTGCCAGCAGCCAAGGGAGGGCCGCCGGTGGCACTGAAGCTTTCTTT,CASSQGRAAGGTEAFF
NA,TRBJ1-4,NA,TRBV4-1,TGCGCCAGCAGCCAAGGGGGGAGGACTAATGAAAAACTGTTTTTT,CASSQGGRTNEKLFF
NA,TRBJ2-1,TRBD2,TRBV6-2/TRBV6-3,TGTGCCAGCAGTTACTCTGAGGGGGGACTAGCGGCCCTTTACAATGAGCAGTTCTTC,CASSYSEGGLAALYNEQFF
NA,TRBJ1-2,NA,TRBV20-1,TGCAGTGCACAGTCGGGCTACACCTTC,CSAQSGYTF
NA,TRBJ2-3,TRBD2,TRBV5-4,TGTGCCAGCAGCCGGGGGGCGGGAGGCGGCCCCACAGATACGCAGTATTTT,CASSRGAGGGPTDTQYF
few,TRBJ1-1,NA,TRBV27,TGTGCCAGCACCCCTGGACAGCCGAACACTGAAGCTTTCTTT,CASTPGQPNTEAFF
few,TRBJ1-6,TRBD1,TRBV3-1/TRBV3-2,TGTGCCAGCAGCCAAGTGCTGGGGCAGGGGGTTTCACCCCTCCACTTT,CASSQVLGQGVSPLHF
NA,TRBJ1-2,TRBD1,TRBV30,TGTGCCTGGAGCCCCGTGTCAGGGGGCGACGGCTACACCTTC,CAWSPVSGGDGYTF
NA,TRBJ1-2,TRBD1,TRBV6-1,TGTGCCAGCAGTGAATGGGACAGGCCTAACTATGGCTACACCTTC,CASSEWDRPNYGYTF
NA,TRBJ2-1,NA,TRBV5-1,TGCGCCAGCAGCTTGGTAGGGAGGAATGAGCAGTTCTTC,CASSLVGRNEQFF
few,TRBJ2-7,TRBD2,TRBV28,TGTGCCAGCAGGGGCGGGAGGGGCTACGAGCAGTACTTC,CASRGGRGYEQYF
NA,TRBJ2-1,TRBD2,TRBV9,TGTGCCAGCAGCGCTAGCGGGAGGCCGGTGTATGAGCAGTTCTTC,CASSASGRPVYEQFF
once,TRBJ1-2,TRBD1,TRBV19,TGTGCCAGCCGGACAGGGCGAGGCTACACCTTC,CASRTGRGYTF
NA,TRBJ1-6,NA,TRBV7-3,TGTGCCAGCAGCTTACGGGGCCTGGGGGGTTCACCCCTCCACTTT,CASSLRGLGGSPLHF
NA,TRBJ2-3,NA,TRBV6-2/TRBV6-3,TGTGCCAGCAGTTGGCAGGGGGGACCTGATACGCAGTATTTT,CASSWQGGPDTQYF
NA,TRBJ2-6,TRBD2,TRBV2,TGTGCCACCGGACTAGCGGGAGTGGGGATCCTGACTTTC,CATGLAGVGILTF
once,TRBJ2-7,TRBD2,TRBV7-7,TGTGCTAGCAGCTTGGAACGGGGACTAGGGTTCCACGAGCAGTACTTC,CASSLERGLGFHEQYF
NA,TRBJ2-7,NA,TRBV27,TGTGCCAGCAGTGGGGGCAGGGAGAGAGACGAGCAGTACTTC,CASSGGRERDEQYF
NA,TRBJ1-2,NA,TRBV12-3/TRBV12-4,TGTGCCAGCAGCCCCGTACTCTATGGCTACACCTTC,CASSPVLYGYTF
few,TRBJ2-3,NA,TRBV14,TGTGCCAGCAGTTTGGGGGGTTCTCGCACAGATACGCAGTATTTT,CASSLGGSRTDTQYF
NA,TRBJ2-1,TRBD2,TRBV7-9,TGTGCCAGCAGCTTACGGTCATCACTAGCGGGAGATAATGAGCAGTTCTTC,CASSLRSSLAGDNEQFF
NA,TRBJ1-5,TRBD1,TRBV30,TGTGCCTGGACGGGGACAGGGGGCGAGCAGCCCCAGCATTTT,CAWTGTGGEQPQHF
NA,TRBJ1-5,NA,TRBV5-1,TGCGCCAGCAGCCCCACGGGGGGTAGCAATCAGCCCCAGCATTTT,CASSPTGGSNQPQHF
few,TRBJ2-1,TRBD2,TRBV5-1,TGCGCCAGCACCCCTAGCGGGAAGACCTACAATGAGCAGTTCTTC,CASTPSGKTYNEQFF
NA,TRBJ2-5,NA,TRBV11-2,TGTGCCAGCAGCTTAGATCGAGGGCCCCAAGAGACCCAGTACTTC,CASSLDRGPQETQYF